One sample yielded the 2 T cell receptor beta chains listed below, sequenced in a study of blood T cell repertoires in COVID-19. Clones were sequenced by immunoSEQ multiplex PCR, and TCRdb holds only the in-frame ones, with some missing. The sample has around 40,000 clones; approximately 85% are singletons. Sequenced input: peripheral blood. The receptor set was obtained from a human donor in a cohort sampled during active COVID-19.

This chain uses TRBV30 with TRBJ2-4; TRBD1 is a possible D gene (5 bases). Germline assignment: CDR1 GTSNPN and CDR2 SVGIG (reference sequence). The CDR3 runs 20 residues. V shed 0 bases and J shed 0 bases, with 24 bases lying between them. The CDR3 sequence is CAWSVRQGFTADLAKNIQYF. In DNA form, the CDR3 reads TGTGCCTGGAGTGTACGGCAGGGCTTTACCGCCGATTTAGCCAAAAACATTCAGTACTTC.

This rearrangement joins TRBV4-2 to TRBJ2-2; the D gene is possibly TRBD1 (6 bases). V was cut by 3 bases and J by 1 base, with 18 bases left in between. Per germline, CDR1 LGHNA and CDR2 YNFKEQ. The CDR3 is made up of 18 amino acids. For the CDR3, the DNA is TGTGCCAGCAGCCAGGAGGTTAGGTTGACAGGGAACACCGGGGAGCTGTTTTTT. This encodes CASSQEVRLTGNTGELFF.